The source of this T cell receptor beta chain is a study of T cell repertoires in cytomegalovirus infection. TCRdb independently ran MiXCR on the reads; one entry per CDR3 protein. This table holds a few hundred thousand distinct CDR3 sequences, around 18% found once. Germline V gene lookup returns CDR1 MNHEY and CDR2 SVGAGI. Trimming stripped 6 bases from V and 0 bases from J, with 23 bases between. This CDR3 region has 18 residues. This clonotype originated in a human donor in good health (CMV status not recorded). Some clones in this sample may be carry-over from other donors' samples. The rearrangement uses TRBV6-5 and TRBJ1-2; D remains unclear. Sequencing used PBMCs. CDR3 region: CASSRVRMDVASNYGYTF. DNA of the CDR3: TGTGCCAGCAGCAGAGTTCGAATGGACGTAGCCTCTAACTATGGCTACACCTTC.